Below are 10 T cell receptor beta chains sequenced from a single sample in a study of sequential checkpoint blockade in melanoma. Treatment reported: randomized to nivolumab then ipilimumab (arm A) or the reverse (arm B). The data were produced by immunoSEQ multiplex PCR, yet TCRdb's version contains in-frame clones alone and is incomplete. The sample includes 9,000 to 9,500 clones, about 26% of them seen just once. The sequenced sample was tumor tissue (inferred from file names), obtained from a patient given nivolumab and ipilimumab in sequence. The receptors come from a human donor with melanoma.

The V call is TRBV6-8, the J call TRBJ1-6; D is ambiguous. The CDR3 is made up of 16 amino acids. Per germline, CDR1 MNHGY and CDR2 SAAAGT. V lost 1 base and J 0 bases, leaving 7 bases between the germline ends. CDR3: CASSYFLSSYNSPLHF. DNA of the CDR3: TGTGCCAGCAGTTACTTTTTGAGCTCCTATAATTCACCCCTCCACTTT.

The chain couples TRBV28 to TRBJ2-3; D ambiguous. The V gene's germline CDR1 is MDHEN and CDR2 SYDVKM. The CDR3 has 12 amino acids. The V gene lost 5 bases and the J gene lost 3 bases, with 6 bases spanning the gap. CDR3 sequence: CASSLQTDTQYF. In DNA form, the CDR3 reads TGTGCCAGCAGTCTCCAGACAGATACGCAGTATTTT.

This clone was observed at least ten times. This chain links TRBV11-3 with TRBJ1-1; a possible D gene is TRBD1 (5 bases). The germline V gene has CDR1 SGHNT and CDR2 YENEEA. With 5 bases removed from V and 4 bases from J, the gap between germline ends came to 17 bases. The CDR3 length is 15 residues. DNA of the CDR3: TGTGCCAGCAGCCCCTCGGGGGGACGGATCACTGAAGCTTTCTTT. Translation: CASSPSGGRITEAFF. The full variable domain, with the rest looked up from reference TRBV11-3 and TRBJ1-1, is EAGVVQSPRYKIIEKKQPVAFWCNPISGHNTLYWYLQNLGQGPELLIRYENEEAVDDSQLPKDRFSAERLKGVDSTLKIQPAELGDSAVYLCASSPSGGRITEAFFGQGTRLTVV.

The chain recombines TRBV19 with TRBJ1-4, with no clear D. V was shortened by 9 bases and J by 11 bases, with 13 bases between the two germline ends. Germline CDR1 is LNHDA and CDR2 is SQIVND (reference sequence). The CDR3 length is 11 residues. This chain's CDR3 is CASRWGGKLFF. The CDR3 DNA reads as TGTGCCAGCAGGTGGGGTGGGAAACTGTTTTTT. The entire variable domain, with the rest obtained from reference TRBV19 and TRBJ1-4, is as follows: DGGITQSPKYLFRKEGQNVTLSCEQNLNHDAMYWYRQDPGQGLRLIYYSQIVNDFQKGDIAEGYSVSREKKESFPLTVTSAQKNPTAFYLCASRWGGKLFFGSGTQLSVL.

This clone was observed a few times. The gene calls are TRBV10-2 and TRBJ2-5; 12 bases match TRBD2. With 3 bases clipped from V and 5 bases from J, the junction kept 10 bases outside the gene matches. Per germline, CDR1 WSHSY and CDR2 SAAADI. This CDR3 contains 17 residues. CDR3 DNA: TGCGCCAGCAGTGACTCTAGCGGGGGGGCCCGGGAGGAGACCCAGTACTTC. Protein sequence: CASSDSSGGAREETQYF.

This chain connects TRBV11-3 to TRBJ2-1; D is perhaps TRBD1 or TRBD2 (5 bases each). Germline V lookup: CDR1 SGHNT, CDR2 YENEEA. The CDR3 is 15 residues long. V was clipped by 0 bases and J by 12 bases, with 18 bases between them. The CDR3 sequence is CASSLDVSLGVRQFF. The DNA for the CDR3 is TGTGCCAGCAGCTTAGATGTTAGCCTGGGGGTTCGGCAGTTCTTC.

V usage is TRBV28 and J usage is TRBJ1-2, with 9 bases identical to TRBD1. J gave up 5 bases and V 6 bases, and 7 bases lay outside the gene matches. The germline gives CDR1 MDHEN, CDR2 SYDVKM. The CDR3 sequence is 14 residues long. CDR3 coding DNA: TGTGCCAGCAGGCTGTCCGGGACAGGGTATGGCTACACCTTC. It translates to CASRLSGTGYGYTF.

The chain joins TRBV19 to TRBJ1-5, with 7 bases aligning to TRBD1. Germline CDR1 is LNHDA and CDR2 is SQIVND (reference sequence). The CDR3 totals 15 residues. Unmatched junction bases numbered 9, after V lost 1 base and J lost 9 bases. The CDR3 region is CASSIVGPGGPPQHF. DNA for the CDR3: TGTGCCAGTAGTATAGTAGGTCCAGGGGGGCCGCCCCAGCATTTT.

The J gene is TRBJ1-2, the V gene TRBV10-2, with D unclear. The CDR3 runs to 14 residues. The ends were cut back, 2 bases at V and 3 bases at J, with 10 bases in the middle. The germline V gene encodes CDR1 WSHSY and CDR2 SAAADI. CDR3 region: CASSEEGTYYGYTF. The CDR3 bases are TGCGCCAGCAGTGAGGAGGGAACCTACTATGGCTACACCTTC.

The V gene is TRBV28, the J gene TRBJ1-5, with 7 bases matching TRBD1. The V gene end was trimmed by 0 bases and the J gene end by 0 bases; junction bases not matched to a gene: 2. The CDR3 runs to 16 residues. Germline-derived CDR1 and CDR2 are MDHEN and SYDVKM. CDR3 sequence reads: CASSLWGQNSNQPQHF. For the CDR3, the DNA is TGTGCCAGCAGTTTATGGGGACAGAATAGCAATCAGCCCCAGCATTTT.